This T cell receptor (beta chain) was recorded in a study of T-cell memory formation after mild COVID-19. Turning to the study itself: In these data, TCR clusters were largely donor specific. Whole-study results and caveats: Some responding clones appeared in pre-infection memory, suggesting cross-reactive memory joined. Balance between CD4 and CD8 was seen in clones contracting day 15 to 85, and a CD4+ lean was seen in later expanders.

Germline V lookup: CDR1 SEHNR, CDR2 FQNEAQ (reference sequence). CDR3 length equals 14 residues. V lost 3 bases, J lost 3 bases, and 9 bases lay in between. In TCRdb, the 5' RACE reads were re-called with MiXCR into one record per CDR3 protein. The sample has around 310,000 distinct CDR3 sequences; roughly 15% are singletons. On this clonotype itself: What it binds is not known.

The specimen sequenced was PBMCs or a T cell subset sorted from them (not recorded which). The clonotype was recovered from a man aged 18 to 35 who had mild COVID-19 (a few samples of this study predate the infection). Cell type and time point are not known. The chain links TRBV7-9 to TRBJ1-5; no clear D. The CDR3 DNA sequence: TGTGCCAGCAGCTTCGCCGGAATCAATCAGCCCCAGCATTTT. Protein sequence: CASSFAGINQPQHF.